The present T cell receptor (beta chain) was sequenced within a study of cytomegalovirus exposure and HLA in healthy donors. This clone was picked up a small number of times. What it binds is not known. Whole-study findings and limits: There were reportedly fewer N-insertions in an Asian-associated ancestry cluster than the roughly 670-donor mean, in a later analysis.

This PCR relied on a set of 60 Vbeta primers and 13 Jbeta primers. Here immunoSEQ multiplex PCR was the method, and the copy in TCRdb shows in-frame clones only, minus some. The data contain around 120,000 clones, approximately 84% of them singletons. The sequenced material came from PBMCs. This TCR came from a boy younger than 10 in good health and CMV-seronegative.

For the CDR3, the DNA is TGTGCCAGCAGTTCAACCGGGACAGGGTTCAATTCACCCCTCCACTTT. Translation gives CASSSTGTGFNSPLHF. The chain joins TRBV6-5 to TRBJ1-6; TRBD1 aligns across 9 bases. CDR3 length: 16 amino acids. After removal of 4 bases from V and 7 bases from J, the junction contained 8 bases not matched to a gene. In germline, CDR1 is MNHEY, CDR2 SVGAGI.